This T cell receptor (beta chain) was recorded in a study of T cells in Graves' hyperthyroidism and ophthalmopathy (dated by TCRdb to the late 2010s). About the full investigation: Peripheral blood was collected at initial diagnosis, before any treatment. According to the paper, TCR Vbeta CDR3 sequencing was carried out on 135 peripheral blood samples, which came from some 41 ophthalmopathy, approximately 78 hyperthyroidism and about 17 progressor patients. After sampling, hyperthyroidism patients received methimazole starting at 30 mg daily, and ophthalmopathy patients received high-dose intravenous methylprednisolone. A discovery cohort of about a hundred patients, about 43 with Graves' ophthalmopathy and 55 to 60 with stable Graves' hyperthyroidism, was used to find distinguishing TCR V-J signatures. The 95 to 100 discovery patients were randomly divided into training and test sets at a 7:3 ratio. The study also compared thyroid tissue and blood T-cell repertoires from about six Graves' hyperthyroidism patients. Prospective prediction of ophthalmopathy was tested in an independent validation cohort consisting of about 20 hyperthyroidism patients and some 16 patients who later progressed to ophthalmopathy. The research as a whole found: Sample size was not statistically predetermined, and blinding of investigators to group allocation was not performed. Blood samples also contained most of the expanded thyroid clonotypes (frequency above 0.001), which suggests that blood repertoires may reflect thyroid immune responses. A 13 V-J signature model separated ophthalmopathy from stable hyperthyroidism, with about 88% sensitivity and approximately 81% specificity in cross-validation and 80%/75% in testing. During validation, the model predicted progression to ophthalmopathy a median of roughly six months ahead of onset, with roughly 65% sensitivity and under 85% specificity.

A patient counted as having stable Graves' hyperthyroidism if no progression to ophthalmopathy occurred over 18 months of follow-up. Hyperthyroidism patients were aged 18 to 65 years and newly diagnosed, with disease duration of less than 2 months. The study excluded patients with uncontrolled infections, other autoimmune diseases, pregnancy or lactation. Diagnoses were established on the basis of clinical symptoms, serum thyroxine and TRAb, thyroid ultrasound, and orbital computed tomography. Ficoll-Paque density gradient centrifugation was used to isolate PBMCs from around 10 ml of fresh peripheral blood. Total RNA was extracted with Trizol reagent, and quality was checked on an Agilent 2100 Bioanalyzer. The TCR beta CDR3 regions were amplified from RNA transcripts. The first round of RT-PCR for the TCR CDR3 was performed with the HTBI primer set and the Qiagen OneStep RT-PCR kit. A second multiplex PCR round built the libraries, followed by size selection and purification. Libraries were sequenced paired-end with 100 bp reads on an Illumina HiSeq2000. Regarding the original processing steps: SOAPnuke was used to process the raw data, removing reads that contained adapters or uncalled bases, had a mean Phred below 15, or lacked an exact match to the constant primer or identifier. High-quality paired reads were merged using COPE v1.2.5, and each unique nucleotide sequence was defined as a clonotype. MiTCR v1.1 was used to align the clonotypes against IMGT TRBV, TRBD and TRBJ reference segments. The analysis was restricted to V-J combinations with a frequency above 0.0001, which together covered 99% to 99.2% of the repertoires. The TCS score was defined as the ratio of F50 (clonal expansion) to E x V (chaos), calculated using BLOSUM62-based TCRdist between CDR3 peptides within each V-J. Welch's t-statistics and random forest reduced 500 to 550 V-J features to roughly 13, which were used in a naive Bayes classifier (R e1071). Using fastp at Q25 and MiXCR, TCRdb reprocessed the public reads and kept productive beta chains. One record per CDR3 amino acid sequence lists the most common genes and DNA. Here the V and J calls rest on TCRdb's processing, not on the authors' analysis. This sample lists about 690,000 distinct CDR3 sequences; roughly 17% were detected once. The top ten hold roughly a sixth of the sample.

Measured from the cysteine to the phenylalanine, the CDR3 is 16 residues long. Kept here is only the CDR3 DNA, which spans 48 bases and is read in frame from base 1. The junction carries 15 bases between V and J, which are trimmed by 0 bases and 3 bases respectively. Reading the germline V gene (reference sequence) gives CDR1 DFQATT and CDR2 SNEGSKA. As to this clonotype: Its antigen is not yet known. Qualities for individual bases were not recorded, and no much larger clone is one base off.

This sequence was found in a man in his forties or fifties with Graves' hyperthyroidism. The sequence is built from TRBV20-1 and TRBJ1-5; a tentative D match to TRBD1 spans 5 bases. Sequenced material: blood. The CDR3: CSARDAAGPYNQPQHF. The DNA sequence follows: TGCAGTGCTAGAGACGCCGCGGGACCGTACAATCAGCCCCAGCATTTT.